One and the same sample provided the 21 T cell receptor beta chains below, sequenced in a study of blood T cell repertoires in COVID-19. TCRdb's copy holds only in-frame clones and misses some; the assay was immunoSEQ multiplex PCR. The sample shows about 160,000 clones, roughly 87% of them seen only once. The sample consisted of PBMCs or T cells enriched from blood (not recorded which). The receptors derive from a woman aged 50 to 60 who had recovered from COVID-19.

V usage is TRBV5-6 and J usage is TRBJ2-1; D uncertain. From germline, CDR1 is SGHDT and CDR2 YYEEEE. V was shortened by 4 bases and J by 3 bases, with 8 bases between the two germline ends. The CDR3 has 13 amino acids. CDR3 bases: TGTGCCAGCAGCCTCGCCAGCTACAATGAGCAGTTCTTC. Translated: CASSLASYNEQFF.

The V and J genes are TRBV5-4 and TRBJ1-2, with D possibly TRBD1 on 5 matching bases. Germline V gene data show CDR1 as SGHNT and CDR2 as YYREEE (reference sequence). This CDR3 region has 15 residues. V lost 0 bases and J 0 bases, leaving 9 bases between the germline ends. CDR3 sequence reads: CASSLVQGSNYGYTF. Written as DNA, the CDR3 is TGTGCCAGCAGCTTGGTGCAGGGATCTAACTATGGCTACACCTTC. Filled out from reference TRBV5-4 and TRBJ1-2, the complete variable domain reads ETGVTQSPTHLIKTRGQQVTLRCSSQSGHNTVSWYQQALGQGPQFIFQYYREEENGRGNFPPRFSGLQFPNYSSELNVNALELDDSALYLCASSLVQGSNYGYTFGSGTRLTVV.

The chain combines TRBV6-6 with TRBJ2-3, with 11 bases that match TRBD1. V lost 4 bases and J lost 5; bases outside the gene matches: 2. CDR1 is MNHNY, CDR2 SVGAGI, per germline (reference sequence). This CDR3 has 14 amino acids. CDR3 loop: CASSLGTGGDTQYF. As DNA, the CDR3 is TGTGCCAGCAGTTTAGGGACAGGGGGAGATACGCAGTATTTT.

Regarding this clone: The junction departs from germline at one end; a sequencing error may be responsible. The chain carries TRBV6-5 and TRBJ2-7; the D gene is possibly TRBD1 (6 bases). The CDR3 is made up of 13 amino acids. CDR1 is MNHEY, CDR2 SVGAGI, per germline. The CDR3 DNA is TGTGCCAGCAGCCACAGGGATACCTACGGGCAGTACTTC. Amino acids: CASSHRDTYGQYF.

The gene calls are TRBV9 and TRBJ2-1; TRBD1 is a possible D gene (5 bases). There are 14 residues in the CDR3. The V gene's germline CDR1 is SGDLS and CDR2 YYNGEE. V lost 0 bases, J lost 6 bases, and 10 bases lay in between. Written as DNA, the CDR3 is TGTGCCAGCAGCGTAGCTCCAGGGTTCAATGAGCAGTTCTTC. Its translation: CASSVAPGFNEQFF.

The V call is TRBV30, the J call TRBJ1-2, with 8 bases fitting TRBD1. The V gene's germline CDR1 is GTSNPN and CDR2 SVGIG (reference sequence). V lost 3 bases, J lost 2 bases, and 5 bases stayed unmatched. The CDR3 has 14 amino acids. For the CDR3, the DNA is TGTGCCTGGAGCCCGGACAGGGCGAACTATGGCTACACCTTC. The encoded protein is CAWSPDRANYGYTF.

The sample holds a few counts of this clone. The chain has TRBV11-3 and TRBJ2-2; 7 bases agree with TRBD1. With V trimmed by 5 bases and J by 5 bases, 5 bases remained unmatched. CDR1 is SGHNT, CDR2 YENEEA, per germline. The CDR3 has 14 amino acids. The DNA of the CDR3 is TGTGCCAGCAGCCCAGGGGGAACGACCGGGGAGCTGTTTTTT. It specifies CASSPGGTTGELFF.

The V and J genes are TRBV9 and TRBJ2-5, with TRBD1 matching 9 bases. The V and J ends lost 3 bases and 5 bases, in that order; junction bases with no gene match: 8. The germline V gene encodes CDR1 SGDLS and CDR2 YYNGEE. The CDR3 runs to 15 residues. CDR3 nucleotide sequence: TGTGCCAGCAGCGCCCGGACAGGGGCCGTTGAGACCCAGTACTTC. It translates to CASSARTGAVETQYF. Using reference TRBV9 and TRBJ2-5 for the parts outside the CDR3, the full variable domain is DSGVTQTPKHLITATGQRVTLRCSPRSGDLSVYWYQQSLDQGLQFLIQYYNGEERAKGNILERFSAQQFPDLHSELNLSSLELGDSALYFCASSARTGAVETQYFGPGTRLLVL.

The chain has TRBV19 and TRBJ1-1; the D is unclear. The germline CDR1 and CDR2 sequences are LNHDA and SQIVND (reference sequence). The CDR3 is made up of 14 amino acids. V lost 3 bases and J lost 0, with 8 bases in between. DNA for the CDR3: TGTGCCAGTAGTATGTGGGAGGTGAACACTGAAGCTTTCTTT. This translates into CASSMWEVNTEAFF.

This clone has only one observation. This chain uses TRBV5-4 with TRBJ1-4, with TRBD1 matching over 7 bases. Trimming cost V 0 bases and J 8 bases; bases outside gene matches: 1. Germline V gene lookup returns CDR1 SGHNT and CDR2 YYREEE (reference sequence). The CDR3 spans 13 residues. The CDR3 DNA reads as TGTGCCAGCAGCTTGGTACAGGGGGAAAAACTGTTTTTT. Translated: CASSLVQGEKLFF.

The CDR3 DNA reads TGTGCCAGCAGGTACAGGGGGCAGAACACTGAAGCTTTCTTT. This sequence encodes CASRYRGQNTEAFF. V is TRBV2 and J is TRBJ1-1, with 9 nucleotides matching TRBD1. CDR3 size: 14 residues. The V gene end was trimmed by 6 bases and the J gene end by 1 base; junction bases not matched to a gene: 3. CDR1 is SNHLY, CDR2 FYNNEI, per germline.

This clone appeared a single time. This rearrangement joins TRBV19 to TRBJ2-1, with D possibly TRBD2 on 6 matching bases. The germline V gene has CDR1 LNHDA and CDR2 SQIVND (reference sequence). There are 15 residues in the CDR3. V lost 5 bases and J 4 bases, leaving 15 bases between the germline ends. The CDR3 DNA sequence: TGTGCCAGTAGTTTCCTAGCGACGTTATACAATGAGCAGTTCTTC. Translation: CASSFLATLYNEQFF.

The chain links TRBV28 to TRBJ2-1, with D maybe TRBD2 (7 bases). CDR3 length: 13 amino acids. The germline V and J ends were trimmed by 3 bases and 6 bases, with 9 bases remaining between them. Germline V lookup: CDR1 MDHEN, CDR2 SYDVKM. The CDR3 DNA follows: TGTGCCAGCAGTTTGGGAGGGGGCAATGAGCAGTTCTTC. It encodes CASSLGGGNEQFF.

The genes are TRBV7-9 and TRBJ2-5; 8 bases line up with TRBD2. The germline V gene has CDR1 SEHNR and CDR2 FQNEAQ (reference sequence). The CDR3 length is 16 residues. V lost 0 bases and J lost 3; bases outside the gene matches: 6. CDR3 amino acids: CASSLADVLAEETQYF. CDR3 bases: TGTGCCAGCAGCTTAGCGGACGTACTAGCGGAAGAGACCCAGTACTTC.

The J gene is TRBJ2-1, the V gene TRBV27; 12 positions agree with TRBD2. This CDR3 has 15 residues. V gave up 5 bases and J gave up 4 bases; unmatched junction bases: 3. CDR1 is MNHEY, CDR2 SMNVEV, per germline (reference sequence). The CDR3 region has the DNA TGTGCCAGCAGTACGACTAGCGGGAGATACAATGAGCAGTTCTTC. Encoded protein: CASSTTSGRYNEQFF.

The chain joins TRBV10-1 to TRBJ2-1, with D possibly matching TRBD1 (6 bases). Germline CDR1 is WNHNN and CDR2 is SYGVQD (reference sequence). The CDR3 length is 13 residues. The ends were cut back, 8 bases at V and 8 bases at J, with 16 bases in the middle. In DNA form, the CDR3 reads TGCGCCAGCGGCCCGCACAGGGCCGATGAGCAGTTCTTC. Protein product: CASGPHRADEQFF.

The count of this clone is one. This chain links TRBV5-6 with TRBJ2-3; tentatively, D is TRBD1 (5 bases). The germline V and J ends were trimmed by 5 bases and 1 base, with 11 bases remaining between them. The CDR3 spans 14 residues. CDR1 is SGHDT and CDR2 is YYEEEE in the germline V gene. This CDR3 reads CASRPGWGTDTQYF. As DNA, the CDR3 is TGTGCCAGCAGGCCAGGGTGGGGCACAGATACGCAGTATTTT.

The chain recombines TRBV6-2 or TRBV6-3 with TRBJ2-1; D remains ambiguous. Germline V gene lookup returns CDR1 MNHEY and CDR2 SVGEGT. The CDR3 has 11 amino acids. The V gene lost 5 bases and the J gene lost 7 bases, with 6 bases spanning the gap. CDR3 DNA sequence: TGTGCCAGCAGTCAACAAAATGAGCAGTTCTTC. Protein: CASSQQNEQFF.

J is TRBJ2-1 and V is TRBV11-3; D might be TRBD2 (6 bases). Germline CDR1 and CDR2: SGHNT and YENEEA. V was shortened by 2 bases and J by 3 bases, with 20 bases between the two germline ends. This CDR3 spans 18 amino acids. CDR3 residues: CASSLKWITLTSYNEQFF. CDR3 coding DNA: TGTGCCAGCAGCTTAAAATGGATCACCTTGACTAGCTACAATGAGCAGTTCTTC.

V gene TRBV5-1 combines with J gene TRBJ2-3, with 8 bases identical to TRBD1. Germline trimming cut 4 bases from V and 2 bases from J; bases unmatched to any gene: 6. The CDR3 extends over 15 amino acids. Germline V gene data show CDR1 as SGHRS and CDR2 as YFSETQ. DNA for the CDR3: TGCGCCAGCAGCCCGGGACAGGCCTACACAGATACGCAGTATTTT. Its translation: CASSPGQAYTDTQYF. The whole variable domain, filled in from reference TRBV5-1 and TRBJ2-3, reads KAGVTQTPRYLIKTRGQQVTLSCSPISGHRSVSWYQQTPGQGLQFLFEYFSETQRNKGNFPGRFSGRQFSNSRSEMNVSTLELGDSALYLCASSPGQAYTDTQYFGPGTRLTVL.

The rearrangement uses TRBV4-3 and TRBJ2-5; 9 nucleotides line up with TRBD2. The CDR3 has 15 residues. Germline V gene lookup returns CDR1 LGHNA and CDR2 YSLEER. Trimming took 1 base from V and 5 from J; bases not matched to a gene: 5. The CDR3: CASSQGTSELETQYF. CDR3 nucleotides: TGCGCCAGCAGCCAAGGGACTAGCGAGTTGGAGACCCAGTACTTC.